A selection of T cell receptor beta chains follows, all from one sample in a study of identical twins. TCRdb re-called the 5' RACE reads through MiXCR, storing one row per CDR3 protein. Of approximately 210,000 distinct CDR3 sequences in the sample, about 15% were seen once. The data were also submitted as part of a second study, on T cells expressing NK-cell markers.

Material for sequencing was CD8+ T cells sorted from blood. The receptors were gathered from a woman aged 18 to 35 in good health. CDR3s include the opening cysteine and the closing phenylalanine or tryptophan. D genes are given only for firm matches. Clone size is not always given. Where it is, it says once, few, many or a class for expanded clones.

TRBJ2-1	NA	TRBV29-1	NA	CSVDWQGTYNEQFF	TGCAGCGTTGATTGGCAGGGTACCTACAATGAGCAGTTCTTC
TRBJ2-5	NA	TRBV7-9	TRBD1	CASSSPGQGVRETQYF	TGTGCCAGCAGTTCACCGGGACAGGGAGTCCGAGAGACCCAGTACTTC
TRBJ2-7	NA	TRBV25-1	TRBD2	CASSGAAVSSGSSYEQYF	TGTGCCAGCAGTGGGGCCGCCGTGTCTAGCGGGAGCTCCTACGAGCAGTACTTC
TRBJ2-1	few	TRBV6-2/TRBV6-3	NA	CASSYSRMNEQFF	TGTGCCAGCAGTTACTCGCGCATGAATGAGCAGTTCTTC
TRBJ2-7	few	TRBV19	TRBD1	CASSFTGGSYEQYF	TGTGCCAGTAGCTTTACAGGGGGATCCTACGAGCAGTACTTC
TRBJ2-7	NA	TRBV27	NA	CASSSPLGVREQYF	TGTGCCAGCAGTTCACCCCTGGGGGTGAGGGAGCAGTACTTC
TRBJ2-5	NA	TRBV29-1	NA	CSVPAVGEKETQYF	TGCAGCGTACCCGCCGTTGGGGAGAAAGAGACCCAGTACTTC
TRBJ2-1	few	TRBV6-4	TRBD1	CASSGTGGSYNEQFF	TGTGCCAGCAGCGGGACAGGGGGGTCCTACAATGAGCAGTTCTTC
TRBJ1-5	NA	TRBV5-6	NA	CASSPLGAGNQPQHF	TGTGCCAGCAGCCCCCTAGGGGCAGGGAATCAGCCCCAGCATTTT
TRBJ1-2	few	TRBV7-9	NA	CASSLAERGSNYGYTF	TGTGCCAGCAGCTTAGCCGAGCGGGGCTCTAACTATGGCTACACCTTC
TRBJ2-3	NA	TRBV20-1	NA	CSAFRPGTDTQYF	TGCAGTGCCTTCCGCCCGGGGACAGATACGCAGTATTTT
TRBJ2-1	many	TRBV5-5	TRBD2	CASSFGLESYNEQFF	TGTGCCAGCAGCTTTGGACTAGAGAGCTACAATGAGCAGTTCTTC
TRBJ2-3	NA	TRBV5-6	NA	CASSLYRGDTQYF	TGTGCCAGCAGCTTATACCGTGGGGATACGCAGTATTTT
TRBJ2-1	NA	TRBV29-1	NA	CSVEGGTYNEQFF	TGCAGCGTTGAGGGTGGGACCTACAATGAGCAGTTCTTC
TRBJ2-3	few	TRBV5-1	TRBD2	CASSFLAATDTQYF	TGCGCCAGCAGCTTTCTAGCGGCCACAGATACGCAGTATTTT
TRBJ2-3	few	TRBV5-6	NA	CASSAPRVSFTDTQYF	TGTGCCAGCAGCGCCCCTAGAGTCTCGTTCACAGATACGCAGTATTTT
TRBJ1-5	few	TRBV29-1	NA	CSVGAGGNQPQHF	TGCAGCGTTGGCGCAGGGGGCAATCAGCCCCAGCATTTT
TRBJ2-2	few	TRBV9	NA	CASSVENTGELFF	TGTGCCAGCAGCGTAGAGAACACCGGGGAGCTGTTTTTT
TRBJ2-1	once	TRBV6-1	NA	CASQKAGLYNEQFF	TGTGCCAGCCAAAAGGCAGGGCTTTACAATGAGCAGTTCTTC
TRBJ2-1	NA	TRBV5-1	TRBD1	CASSLDRGLGDEQFF	TGCGCCAGCAGCTTGGACAGGGGGCTAGGCGATGAGCAGTTCTTC
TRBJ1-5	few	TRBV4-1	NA	CASSQDRSSNQPQHF	TGCGCCAGCAGCCAAGATCGGAGTAGCAATCAGCCCCAGCATTTT
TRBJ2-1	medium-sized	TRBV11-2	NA	CASSSDSSYNEQFF	TGTGCCAGCAGCTCAGACAGCTCCTACAATGAGCAGTTCTTC
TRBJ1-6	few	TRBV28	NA	CASRIFLSSYNSPLHF	TGTGCCAGCAGGATTTTTCTTAGCTCCTATAATTCACCCCTCCACTTT
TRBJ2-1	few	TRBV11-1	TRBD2	CASSSGLAGGTSSYNEQFF	TGTGCCAGCAGCTCGGGACTAGCGGGAGGAACAAGCTCCTACAATGAGCAGTTCTTC
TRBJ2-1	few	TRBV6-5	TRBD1	CASSYLDRAYNEQFF	TGTGCCAGCAGTTACCTGGACAGGGCCTACAATGAGCAGTTCTTC
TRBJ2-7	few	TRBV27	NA	CASSLLGVAYEQYF	TGTGCCAGCAGCCTCTTAGGGGTGGCCTACGAGCAGTACTTC
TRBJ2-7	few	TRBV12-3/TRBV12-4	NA	CASSLGINEQYF	TGTGCCAGCAGTTTAGGAATCAACGAGCAGTACTTC
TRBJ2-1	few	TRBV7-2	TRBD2	CASSSRLAGGVGNEQFF	TGTGCCAGCAGTTCCAGACTAGCGGGGGGGGTAGGAAATGAGCAGTTCTTC
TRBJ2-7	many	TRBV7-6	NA	CASSLKGYEQYF	TGTGCCAGCAGCTTAAAAGGCTACGAGCAGTACTTC
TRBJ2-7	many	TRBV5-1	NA	CASSFSVWAGTYEQYF	TGCGCCAGCAGCTTTTCAGTATGGGCAGGGACCTACGAGCAGTACTTC
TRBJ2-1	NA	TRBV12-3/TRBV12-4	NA	CASRQGRGQQFF	TGTGCCAGCAGACAAGGGAGAGGGCAGCAGTTCTTC